This T cell receptor (beta chain) was found in a study of blood T cells in healthy people across ages. Findings of the study overall: Whereas aged donors had fewer naive CD4+ cells, long-lived donors had more of them and higher diversity.

The authors ran a second PCR of roughly 6 to 12 cycles using a sample-barcoded 5' primer and a J-beta primer mix. All samples yielded 2.5 million or more CDR3-containing paired-end reads. TCRdb re-analysed the 5' RACE reads in MiXCR, keeping a single row per CDR3 protein. The sample records around 1,500,000 distinct CDR3 sequences, 42% being singletons. The CDR3 has 15 residues. Per germline, CDR1 SGHAT and CDR2 FQNNGV. V shed 0 bases and J shed 4 bases, with 12 bases lying between them. Remarks on this clonotype: Its antigen remains unidentified.

Sequenced: blood. The V gene is TRBV11-2, the J gene TRBJ1-2; D call uncertain. The sequence came from a woman aged 18-29 years in good health. This CDR3 reads CASSLDSANFYGYTF. In DNA, the CDR3 is TGTGCCAGCAGCTTAGATTCGGCAAACTTCTATGGCTACACCTTC.